This T cell receptor (beta chain) is from a study of blood T cell repertoires in COVID-19. Data came from immunoSEQ multiplex PCR; TCRdb stores just in-frame clones and leaves some out. Of about 250,000 clones in the sample, around 89% are singletons; the top ten hold about 9.3%. V was pared by 6 bases and J by 2 bases, with 5 bases of the junction left unmatched. This CDR3 has 14 residues. Germline V CDR1 and CDR2: ENHRY, SYGVKD. The sequence came from a man aged 35 to 55 who had recovered from COVID-19. This chain connects TRBV10-3 to TRBJ2-7, with 9 bases matching TRBD1. Sequenced material: PBMCs or T cells enriched from blood (not recorded which). CDR3 DNA: TGTGCCATCAGGCCGGGACAGGGCGCCTACGAGCAGTACTTC. This translates into CAIRPGQGAYEQYF.